This T cell receptor (beta chain) is from a study of regulatory T cells in long-lasting Graves disease. Arm-PCR with iRepertoire HTBI primers amplified the CDR3 regions for these TCR beta libraries. Per the original data handling: Samples jointly harbored about 62 TRBV and more than eleven TRBJ segments. TCRdb reprocessed the multiplex PCR reads via MiXCR and lists one record per CDR3 protein. The V and J calls follow TCRdb's processing rather than the paper's. Of about 430,000 distinct CDR3 sequences listed, 15% are singletons. This clonotype has ten or more counts. The CDR3 covers 14 residues. V gave up 4 bases and J gave up 9 bases, with 16 bases separating them. Per the germline V gene, CDR1 is SGHAT and CDR2 is FQNNGV. The time point: newly diagnosed GD, antithyroid drugs for less than 3 months. Following extraction of RNA from PBMCs, that RNA was used to make the TCR library. This same sample was also taken into another study, of T cells in Graves' hyperthyroidism and ophthalmopathy.

This chain connects TRBV11-2 to TRBJ2-1; D possibly corresponds to TRBD1 (6 bases). The sequence was obtained from a middle-aged woman with Graves disease. The source was peripheral blood mononuclear cells (PBMCs), collected at new diagnosis, from a patient treated with antithyroid drugs. The CDR3 protein is CASSSRSLGGEQFF. DNA for the CDR3: TGTGCCAGCAGCTCCCGTTCTTTAGGGGGTGAGCAGTTCTTC.